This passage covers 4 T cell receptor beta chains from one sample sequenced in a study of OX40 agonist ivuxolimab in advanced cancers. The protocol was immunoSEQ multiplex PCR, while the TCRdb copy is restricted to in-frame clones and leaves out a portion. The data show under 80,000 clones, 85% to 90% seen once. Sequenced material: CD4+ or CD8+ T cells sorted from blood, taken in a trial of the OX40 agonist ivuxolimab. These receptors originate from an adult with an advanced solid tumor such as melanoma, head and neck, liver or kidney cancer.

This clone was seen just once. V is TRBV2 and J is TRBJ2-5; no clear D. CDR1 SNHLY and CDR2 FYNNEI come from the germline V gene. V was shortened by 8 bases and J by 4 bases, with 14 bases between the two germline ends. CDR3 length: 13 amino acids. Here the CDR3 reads CASLEHPGETQYF. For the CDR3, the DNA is TGTGCCAGCCTGGAACACCCGGGAGAGACCCAGTACTTC.

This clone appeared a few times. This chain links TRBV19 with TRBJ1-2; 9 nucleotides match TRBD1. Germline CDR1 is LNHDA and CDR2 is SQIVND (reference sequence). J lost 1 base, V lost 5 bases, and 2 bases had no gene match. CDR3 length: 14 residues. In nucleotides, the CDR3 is TGTGCCAGTAGTGTGGACAGGGGTAACTATGGCTACACCTTC. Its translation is CASSVDRGNYGYTF. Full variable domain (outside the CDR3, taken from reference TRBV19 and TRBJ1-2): DGGITQSPKYLFRKEGQNVTLSCEQNLNHDAMYWYRQDPGQGLRLIYYSQIVNDFQKGDIAEGYSVSREKKESFPLTVTSAQKNPTAFYLCASSVDRGNYGYTFGSGTRLTVV.

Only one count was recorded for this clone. The CDR3 nucleotides read TGTGCCAGCAGCCGATCCTACGAGCAGTACTTC. This encodes CASSRSYEQYF. The rearrangement links TRBV7-9 to TRBJ2-7, with D uncertain. CDR3 size: 11 residues. Trimming pared 5 bases from V and 1 base from J, leaving 3 bases between. CDR1 and CDR2 (germline): SEHNR, FQNEAQ (reference sequence).

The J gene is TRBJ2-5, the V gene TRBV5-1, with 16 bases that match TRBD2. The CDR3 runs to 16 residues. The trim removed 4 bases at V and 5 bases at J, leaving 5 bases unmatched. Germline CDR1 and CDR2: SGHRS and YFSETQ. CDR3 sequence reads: CASSGTSGGAGETQYF. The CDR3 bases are TGCGCCAGCAGCGGGACTAGCGGGGGGGCCGGGGAGACCCAGTACTTC.